This entry is about one T cell receptor beta chain. The length of the CDR3 is 17 residues. V was trimmed by 4 bases and J by 0 bases, leaving 20 bases between them. Germline lookup yields CDR1 SGHRS and CDR2 YFSETQ. The data were produced by immunoSEQ multiplex PCR, yet TCRdb's version contains in-frame clones alone and is incomplete. Of about 260,000 clones in the sample, 86% were seen once. These data belong to a study of blood T cell repertoires in COVID-19. Sequencing used peripheral blood. This receptor was identified in a man aged 35-49 years who had recovered from COVID-19. This rearrangement joins TRBV5-1 to TRBJ2-7; D is undetermined. This CDR3 reads CASSAERPNLFSYEQYF. CDR3 DNA: TGCGCCAGCAGCGCGGAACGCCCAAACCTTTTCTCCTACGAGCAGTACTTC.